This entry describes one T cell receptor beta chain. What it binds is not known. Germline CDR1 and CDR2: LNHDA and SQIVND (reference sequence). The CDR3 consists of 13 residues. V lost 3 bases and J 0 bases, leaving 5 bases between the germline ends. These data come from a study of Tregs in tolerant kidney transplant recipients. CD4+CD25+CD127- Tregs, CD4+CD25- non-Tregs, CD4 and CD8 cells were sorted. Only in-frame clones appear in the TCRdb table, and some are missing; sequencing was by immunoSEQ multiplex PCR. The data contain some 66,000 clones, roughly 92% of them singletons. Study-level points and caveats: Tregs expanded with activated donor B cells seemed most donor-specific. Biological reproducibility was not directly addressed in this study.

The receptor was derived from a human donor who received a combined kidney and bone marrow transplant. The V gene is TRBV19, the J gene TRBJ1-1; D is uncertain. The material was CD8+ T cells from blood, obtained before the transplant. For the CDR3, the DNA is TGTGCCAGTAGTATGAGGATGAACACTGAAGCTTTCTTT. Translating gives CASSMRMNTEAFF.